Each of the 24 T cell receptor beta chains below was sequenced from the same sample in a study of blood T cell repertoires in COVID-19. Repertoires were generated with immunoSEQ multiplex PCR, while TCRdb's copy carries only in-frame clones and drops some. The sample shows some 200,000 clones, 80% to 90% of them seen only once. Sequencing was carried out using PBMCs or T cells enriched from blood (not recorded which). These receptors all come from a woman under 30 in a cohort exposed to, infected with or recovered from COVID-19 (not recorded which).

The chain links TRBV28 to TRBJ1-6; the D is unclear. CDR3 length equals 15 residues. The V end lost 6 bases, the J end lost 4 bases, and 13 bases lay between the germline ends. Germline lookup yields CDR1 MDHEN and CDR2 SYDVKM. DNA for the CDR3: TGTGCCAGCAGGGGCCCACTCCAGTATAATTCACCCCTCCACTTT. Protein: CASRGPLQYNSPLHF.

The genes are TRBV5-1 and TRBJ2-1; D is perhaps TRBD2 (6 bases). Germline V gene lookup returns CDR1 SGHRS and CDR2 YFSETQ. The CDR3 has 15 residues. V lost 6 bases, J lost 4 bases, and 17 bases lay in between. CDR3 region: CASTFGGKQYNEQFF. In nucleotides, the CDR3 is TGCGCCAGCACCTTTGGGGGGAAACAATACAATGAGCAGTTCTTC.

CDR3 sequence: CASSLGGRLSYEQYF. CDR3 in DNA: TGTGCCAGCAGCTTAGGCGGGAGACTCTCCTACGAGCAGTACTTC. This chain connects TRBV7-9 to TRBJ2-7; TRBD2 agrees at 7 bases. J lost 0 bases, V lost 1 base, and 3 bases had no gene match. The CDR3 has 15 amino acids. The germline gives CDR1 SEHNR, CDR2 FQNEAQ (reference sequence).

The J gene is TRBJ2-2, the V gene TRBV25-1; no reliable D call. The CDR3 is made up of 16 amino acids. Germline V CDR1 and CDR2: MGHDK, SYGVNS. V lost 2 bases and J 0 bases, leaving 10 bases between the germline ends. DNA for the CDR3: TGTGCCAGCAGTGAAGGTCTAGGTACGAACACCGGGGAGCTGTTTTTT. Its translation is CASSEGLGTNTGELFF.

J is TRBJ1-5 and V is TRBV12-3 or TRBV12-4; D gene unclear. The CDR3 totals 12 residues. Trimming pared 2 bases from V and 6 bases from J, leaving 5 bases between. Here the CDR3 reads CASSLYGQPQHF. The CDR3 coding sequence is TGTGCCAGCAGTTTATACGGTCAGCCCCAGCATTTT.

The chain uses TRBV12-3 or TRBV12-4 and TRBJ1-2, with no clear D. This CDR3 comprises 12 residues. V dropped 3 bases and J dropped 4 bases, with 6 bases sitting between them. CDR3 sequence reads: CASSFELYGYTF. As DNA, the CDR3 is TGTGCCAGCAGTTTCGAACTCTATGGCTACACCTTC.

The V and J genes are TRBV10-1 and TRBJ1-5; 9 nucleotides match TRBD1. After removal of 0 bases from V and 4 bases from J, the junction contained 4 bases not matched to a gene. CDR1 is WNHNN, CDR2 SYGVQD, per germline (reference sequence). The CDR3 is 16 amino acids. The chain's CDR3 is CASSESPGTGNQPQHF. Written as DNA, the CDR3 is TGCGCCAGCAGTGAGTCGCCCGGGACAGGGAATCAGCCCCAGCATTTT.

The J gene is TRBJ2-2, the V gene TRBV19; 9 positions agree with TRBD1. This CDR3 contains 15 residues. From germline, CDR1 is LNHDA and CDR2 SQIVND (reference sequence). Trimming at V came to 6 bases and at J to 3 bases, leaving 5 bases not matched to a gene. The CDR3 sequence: CASSRGQGYTGELFF. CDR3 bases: TGTGCCAGTAGCCGGGGACAGGGCTACACCGGGGAGCTGTTTTTT.

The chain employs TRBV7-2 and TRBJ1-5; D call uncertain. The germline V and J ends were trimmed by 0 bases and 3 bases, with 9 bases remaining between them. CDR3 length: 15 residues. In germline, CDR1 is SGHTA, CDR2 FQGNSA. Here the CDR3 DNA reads TGTGCCAGCAGCTTAGCTGTGGGCGTCAATCAGCCCCAGCATTTT. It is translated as CASSLAVGVNQPQHF.

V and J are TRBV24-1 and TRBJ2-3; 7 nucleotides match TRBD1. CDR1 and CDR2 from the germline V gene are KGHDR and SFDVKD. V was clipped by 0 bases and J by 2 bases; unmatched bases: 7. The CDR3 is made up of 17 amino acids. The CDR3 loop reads CATSDLLTGSNTDTQYF. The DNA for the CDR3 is TGTGCCACCAGTGATTTGCTGACAGGGTCAAACACAGATACGCAGTATTTT.

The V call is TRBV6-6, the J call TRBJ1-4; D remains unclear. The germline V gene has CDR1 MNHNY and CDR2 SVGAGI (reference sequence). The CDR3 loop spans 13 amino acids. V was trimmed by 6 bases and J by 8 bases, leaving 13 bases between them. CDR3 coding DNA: TGTGCCAGCAGACCGGGATTTATAGAAAAACTGTTTTTT. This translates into CASRPGFIEKLFF.

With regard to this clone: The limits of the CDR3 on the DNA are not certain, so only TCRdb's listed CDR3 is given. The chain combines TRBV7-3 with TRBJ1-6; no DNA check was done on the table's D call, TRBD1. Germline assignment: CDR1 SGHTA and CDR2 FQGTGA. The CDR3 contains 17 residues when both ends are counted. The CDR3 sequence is CASSLTGTTVGASPLHF.

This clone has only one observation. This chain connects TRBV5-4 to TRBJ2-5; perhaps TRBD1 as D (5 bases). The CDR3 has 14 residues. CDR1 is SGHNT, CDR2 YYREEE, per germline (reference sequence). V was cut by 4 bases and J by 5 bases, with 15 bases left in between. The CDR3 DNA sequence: TGTGCCAGCAGCGGCACACCCAAGGGGGAGACCCAGTACTTC. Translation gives CASSGTPKGETQYF. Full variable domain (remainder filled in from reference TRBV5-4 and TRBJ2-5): ETGVTQSPTHLIKTRGQQVTLRCSSQSGHNTVSWYQQALGQGPQFIFQYYREEENGRGNFPPRFSGLQFPNYSSELNVNALELDDSALYLCASSGTPKGETQYFGPGTRLLVL.

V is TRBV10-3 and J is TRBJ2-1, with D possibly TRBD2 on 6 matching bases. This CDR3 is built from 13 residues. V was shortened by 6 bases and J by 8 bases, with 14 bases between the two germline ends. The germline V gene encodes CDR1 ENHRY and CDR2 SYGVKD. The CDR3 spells CAIRGGAGDEQFF. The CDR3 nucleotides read TGTGCCATCAGGGGGGGTGCTGGAGATGAGCAGTTCTTC.

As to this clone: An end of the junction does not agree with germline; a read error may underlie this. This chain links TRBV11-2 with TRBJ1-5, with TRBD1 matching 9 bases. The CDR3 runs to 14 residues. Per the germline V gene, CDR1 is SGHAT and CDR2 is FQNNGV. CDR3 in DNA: TGTGCCAGCAGCTTAACGATCGGACAGGGGAGGGTGTATTTT. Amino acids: CASSLTIGQGRVYF.

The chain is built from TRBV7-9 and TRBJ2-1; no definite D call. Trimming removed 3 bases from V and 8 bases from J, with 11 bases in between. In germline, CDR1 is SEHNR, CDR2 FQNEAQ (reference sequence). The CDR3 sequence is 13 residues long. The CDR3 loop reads CASSFGPADEQFF. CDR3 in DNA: TGTGCCAGCAGCTTTGGGCCCGCCGATGAGCAGTTCTTC.

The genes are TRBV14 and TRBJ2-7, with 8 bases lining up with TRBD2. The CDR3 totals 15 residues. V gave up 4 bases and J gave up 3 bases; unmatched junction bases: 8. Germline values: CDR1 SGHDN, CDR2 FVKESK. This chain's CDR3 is CASSPGSGDRYEQYF. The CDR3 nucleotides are TGTGCCAGCAGCCCAGGTAGCGGGGACCGCTACGAGCAGTACTTC. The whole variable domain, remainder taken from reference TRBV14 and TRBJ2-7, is EAGVTQFPSHSVIEKGQTVTLRCDPISGHDNLYWYRRVMGKEIKFLLHFVKESKQDESGMPNNRFLAERTGGTYSTLKVQPAELEDSGVYFCASSPGSGDRYEQYFGPGTRLTVT.

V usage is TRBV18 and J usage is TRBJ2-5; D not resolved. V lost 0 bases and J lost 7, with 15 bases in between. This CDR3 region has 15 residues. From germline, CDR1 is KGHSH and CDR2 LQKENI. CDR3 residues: CASSPPLTPGSTQYF. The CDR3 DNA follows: TGTGCCAGCTCACCACCTTTGACACCCGGATCGACCCAGTACTTC.

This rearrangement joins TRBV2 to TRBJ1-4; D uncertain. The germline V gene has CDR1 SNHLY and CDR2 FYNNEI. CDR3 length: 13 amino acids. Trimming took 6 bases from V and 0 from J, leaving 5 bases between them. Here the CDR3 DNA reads TGTGCCAGCAGACAGACAACTAATGAAAAACTGTTTTTT. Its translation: CASRQTTNEKLFF.

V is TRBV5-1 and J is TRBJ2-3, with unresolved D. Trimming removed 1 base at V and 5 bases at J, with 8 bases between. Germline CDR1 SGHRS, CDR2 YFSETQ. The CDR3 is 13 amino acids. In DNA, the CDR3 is TGCGCCAGCAGCTTGCAATCGGGAGATACGCAGTATTTT. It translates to CASSLQSGDTQYF.

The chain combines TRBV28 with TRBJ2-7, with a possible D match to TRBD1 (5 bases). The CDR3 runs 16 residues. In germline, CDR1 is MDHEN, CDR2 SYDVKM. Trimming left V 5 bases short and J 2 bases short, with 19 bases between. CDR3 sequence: CASSHLRQLTAYEQYF. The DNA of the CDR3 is TGTGCCAGCAGTCACCTGAGACAGTTAACTGCCTACGAGCAGTACTTC.

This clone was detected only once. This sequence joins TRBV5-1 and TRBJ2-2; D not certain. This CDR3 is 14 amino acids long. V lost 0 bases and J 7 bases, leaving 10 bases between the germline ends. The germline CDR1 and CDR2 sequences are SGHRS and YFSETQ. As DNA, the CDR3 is TGCGCCAGCAGCTTGGCCCACGAGAACGGGGAGCTGTTTTTT. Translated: CASSLAHENGELFF. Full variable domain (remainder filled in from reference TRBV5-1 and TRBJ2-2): KAGVTQTPRYLIKTRGQQVTLSCSPISGHRSVSWYQQTPGQGLQFLFEYFSETQRNKGNFPGRFSGRQFSNSRSEMNVSTLELGDSALYLCASSLAHENGELFFGEGSRLTVL.

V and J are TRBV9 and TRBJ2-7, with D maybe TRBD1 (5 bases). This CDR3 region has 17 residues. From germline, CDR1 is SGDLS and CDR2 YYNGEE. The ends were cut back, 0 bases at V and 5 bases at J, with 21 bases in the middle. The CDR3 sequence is CASSVDPGWGSPHEQYF. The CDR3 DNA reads TGTGCCAGCAGCGTAGATCCCGGGTGGGGCAGCCCCCACGAGCAGTACTTC. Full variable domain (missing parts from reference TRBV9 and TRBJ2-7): DSGVTQTPKHLITATGQRVTLRCSPRSGDLSVYWYQQSLDQGLQFLIQYYNGEERAKGNILERFSAQQFPDLHSELNLSSLELGDSALYFCASSVDPGWGSPHEQYFGPGTRLTVT.

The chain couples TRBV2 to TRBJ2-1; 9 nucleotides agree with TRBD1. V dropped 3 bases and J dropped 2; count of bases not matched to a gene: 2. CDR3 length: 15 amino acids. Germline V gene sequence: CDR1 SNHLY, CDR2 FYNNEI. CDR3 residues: CASSDRDRAYNEQFF. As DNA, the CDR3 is TGTGCCAGCAGTGACCGGGACAGGGCCTACAATGAGCAGTTCTTC. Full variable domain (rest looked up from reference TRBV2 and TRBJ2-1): EPEVTQTPSHQVTQMGQEVILRCVPISNHLYFYWYRQILGQKVEFLVSFYNNEISEKSEIFDDQFSVERPDGSNFTLKIRSTKLEDSAMYFCASSDRDRAYNEQFFGPGTRLTVL.